Listed below are T cell receptor beta chains from one sample, sequenced in a study of T cell changes during pregnancy in multiple sclerosis. Profiling relied on immunoSEQ multiplex PCR, and the TCRdb table lists in-frame clones only, not all of them. Among nearly 80,000 clones, around nine tenths were seen once, and the ten largest hold 0.21%. Sample: CD4+ T cells from peripheral blood mononuclear cells, taken before pregnancy. All receptors derive from a female donor with multiple sclerosis, enrolled in a pregnancy study. Both conserved end residues are part of each CDR3. The order of the fields is CDR3 protein, CDR3 DNA, J gene, clone size, V gene, D gene. D genes are given only for firm matches. The listing skips clone size in some rows; elsewhere it reads once, few, many or a size class.

cdr3_aa: CASSSEEGYSGNTIYF; cdr3_nt: TGTGCCAGCAGCTCGGAAGAGGGCTACTCTGGAAACACCATATATTTT; j_call: TRBJ1-3; clone_size: once; v_call: TRBV7-9; d_call: NA
cdr3_aa: CASSMGSSGRGETQYF; cdr3_nt: TGTGCCAGTAGTATGGGATCTAGCGGGAGAGGAGAGACCCAGTACTTC; j_call: TRBJ2-5; clone_size: NA; v_call: TRBV19; d_call: TRBD2
cdr3_aa: CASTPRTGGGAGELFF; cdr3_nt: TGTGCCAGCACCCCCCGGACGGGCGGGGGAGCCGGGGAGCTGTTTTTT; j_call: TRBJ2-2; clone_size: once; v_call: TRBV6-6; d_call: TRBD2
cdr3_aa: CASSFIGVVEGTEKLFF; cdr3_nt: TGTGCCAGCAGTTTCATTGGGGTAGTGGAGGGGACTGAAAAACTGTTTTTT; j_call: TRBJ1-4; clone_size: NA; v_call: TRBV27; d_call: NA
cdr3_aa: CASSPGTGPGQPQHF; cdr3_nt: TGTGCCAGCAGTCCTGGGACAGGGCCGGGGCAGCCCCAGCATTTT; j_call: TRBJ1-5; clone_size: NA; v_call: TRBV6-5; d_call: TRBD1
cdr3_aa: CAWSGPTGSYGYTF; cdr3_nt: TGTGCCTGGAGCGGCCCCACAGGGTCGTATGGCTACACCTTC; j_call: TRBJ1-2; clone_size: few; v_call: TRBV30; d_call: NA
cdr3_aa: CATNGQGDQPQHF; cdr3_nt: TGTGCCACTAATGGACAGGGCGATCAGCCCCAGCATTTT; j_call: TRBJ1-5; clone_size: NA; v_call: TRBV19; d_call: TRBD1
cdr3_aa: CASAGDIEKLFF; cdr3_nt: TGTGCCAGCGCAGGGGATATTGAAAAACTGTTTTTT; j_call: TRBJ1-4; clone_size: NA; v_call: TRBV21-1; d_call: NA
cdr3_aa: CASSISGPDPHEQYF; cdr3_nt: TGTGCCAGTAGTATTAGCGGGCCCGACCCCCACGAGCAGTACTTC; j_call: TRBJ2-7; clone_size: once; v_call: TRBV19; d_call: TRBD2
cdr3_aa: CSVGLRPVTPRGAFF; cdr3_nt: TGCAGCGTTGGACTCCGCCCGGTGACTCCTAGGGGTGCTTTCTTT; j_call: TRBJ1-1; clone_size: NA; v_call: TRBV29-1; d_call: NA
cdr3_aa: CAWLGKLANTGELFF; cdr3_nt: TGTGCCTGGCTGGGGAAACTAGCGAATACCGGGGAGCTGTTTTTT; j_call: TRBJ2-2; clone_size: NA; v_call: TRBV30; d_call: TRBD2
cdr3_aa: CASRPGQGGGEQYF; cdr3_nt: TGTGCCAGCAGACCGGGACAGGGTGGTGGCGAGCAGTACTTC; j_call: TRBJ2-7; clone_size: NA; v_call: TRBV6-1; d_call: TRBD1
cdr3_aa: CASSLRFSSYNSPLHF; cdr3_nt: TGCGCCAGCAGTCTCCGTTTTAGCTCCTATAATTCACCCCTCCACTTT; j_call: TRBJ1-6; clone_size: NA; v_call: TRBV4-1; d_call: NA
cdr3_aa: CASSLVGQQNLGYEQYF; cdr3_nt: TGTGCCAGCAGTTTAGTAGGACAGCAAAACCTTGGCTACGAGCAGTACTTC; j_call: TRBJ2-7; clone_size: NA; v_call: TRBV27; d_call: NA
cdr3_aa: CASSLQGASNQPQHF; cdr3_nt: TGTGCCAGCAGTCTTCAGGGGGCGAGCAATCAGCCCCAGCATTTT; j_call: TRBJ1-5; clone_size: NA; v_call: TRBV27; d_call: TRBD1
cdr3_aa: CASSPGGLTQYF; cdr3_nt: TGTGCCAGCAGCCCAGGGGGTTTAACGCAGTATTTT; j_call: TRBJ2-3; clone_size: NA; v_call: TRBV7-9; d_call: TRBD1
cdr3_aa: CAWSVQGDVKQYF; cdr3_nt: TGTGCCTGGAGTGTACAGGGGGATGTGAAGCAGTACTTC; j_call: TRBJ2-7; clone_size: NA; v_call: TRBV30; d_call: TRBD1
cdr3_aa: CASSYFADRDYGYTF; cdr3_nt: TGTGCCAGCAGTTACTTTGCGGACAGGGACTATGGCTACACCTTC; j_call: TRBJ1-2; clone_size: NA; v_call: TRBV6-5; d_call: TRBD1
cdr3_aa: CASSLKQGIGTNTGELFF; cdr3_nt: TGTGCCAGCAGTTTGAAACAGGGAATAGGGACGAACACCGGGGAGCTGTTTTTT; j_call: TRBJ2-2; clone_size: NA; v_call: TRBV27; d_call: NA
cdr3_aa: CASSLGQGGNGYTF; cdr3_nt: TGCGCCAGCAGCTTGGGACAGGGTGGAAATGGCTACACCTTC; j_call: TRBJ1-2; clone_size: NA; v_call: TRBV5-1; d_call: TRBD1
cdr3_aa: CASSQEVQAYGYTF; cdr3_nt: TGCGCCAGCAGCCAAGAGGTACAGGCGTATGGCTACACCTTC; j_call: TRBJ1-2; clone_size: NA; v_call: TRBV4-1; d_call: NA
cdr3_aa: CSARADALDTF; cdr3_nt: TGCAGTGCTAGGGCGGATGCGTTGGACACCTTC; j_call: TRBJ1-2; clone_size: NA; v_call: TRBV20-1; d_call: NA
cdr3_aa: CASSYLQGTYEQYF; cdr3_nt: TGTGCCAGCAGTTACTTACAGGGAACCTACGAGCAGTACTTC; j_call: TRBJ2-7; clone_size: NA; v_call: TRBV6-6; d_call: NA
cdr3_aa: CASSLDRAYEQYF; cdr3_nt: TGTGCCAGCAGCTTGGACAGGGCCTACGAGCAGTACTTC; j_call: TRBJ2-7; clone_size: NA; v_call: TRBV5-6; d_call: NA
cdr3_aa: CAITTGTASTDTQYF; cdr3_nt: TGTGCCATCACCACCGGGACTGCTAGCACAGATACGCAGTATTTT; j_call: TRBJ2-3; clone_size: NA; v_call: TRBV10-3; d_call: NA
cdr3_aa: CASRTVSLSYEQYF; cdr3_nt: TGTGCCAGTAGGACAGTTTCCCTCTCCTACGAGCAGTACTTC; j_call: TRBJ2-7; clone_size: NA; v_call: TRBV6-1; d_call: NA
cdr3_aa: CASSQRGQQINSPLHF; cdr3_nt: TGCGCCAGCAGCCAAAGGGGACAGCAGATTAATTCACCCCTCCACTTT; j_call: TRBJ1-6; clone_size: NA; v_call: TRBV4-1; d_call: TRBD1
cdr3_aa: CASRLGGITNEQFF; cdr3_nt: TGTGCCTCCCGACTGGGGGGGATTACAAACGAGCAGTTCTTC; j_call: TRBJ2-1; clone_size: NA; v_call: TRBV30; d_call: TRBD2
cdr3_aa: CASSRGQGAGELFF; cdr3_nt: TGTGCCAGCTCACGTGGACAGGGGGCCGGGGAGCTGTTTTTT; j_call: TRBJ2-2; clone_size: NA; v_call: TRBV18; d_call: TRBD1
cdr3_aa: CASSLEGRGLDEQYF; cdr3_nt: TGTGCCAGCAGCTTAGAGGGGAGGGGGTTGGACGAGCAGTACTTC; j_call: TRBJ2-7; clone_size: NA; v_call: TRBV7-2; d_call: NA
cdr3_aa: CAISRGREDTQYF; cdr3_nt: TGTGCCATTTCCAGGGGGCGAGAAGATACGCAGTATTTT; j_call: TRBJ2-3; clone_size: NA; v_call: TRBV2; d_call: TRBD1
cdr3_aa: CASSARGGLGNSGNTIYF; cdr3_nt: TGTGCCTCATCAGCCCGGGGAGGATTGGGAAACTCTGGAAACACCATATATTTT; j_call: TRBJ1-3; clone_size: NA; v_call: TRBV10-3; d_call: NA
cdr3_aa: CASSLGQGSTGELFF; cdr3_nt: TGCGCCAGCAGCTTGGGACAGGGTTCCACCGGGGAGCTGTTTTTT; j_call: TRBJ2-2; clone_size: NA; v_call: TRBV5-1; d_call: TRBD1
cdr3_aa: CASSSGVEADTQYF; cdr3_nt: TGTGCCAGCAGCTCAGGGGTTGAGGCAGATACGCAGTATTTT; j_call: TRBJ2-3; clone_size: NA; v_call: TRBV7-7; d_call: NA
cdr3_aa: CASSPLSGSWENEQFF; cdr3_nt: TGTGCCAGCTCACCGCTTAGCGGGAGCTGGGAAAATGAGCAGTTCTTC; j_call: TRBJ2-1; clone_size: NA; v_call: TRBV18; d_call: TRBD2
cdr3_aa: CASSPGTGDPYEQYF; cdr3_nt: TGCGCCAGCAGCCCTGGGACAGGGGATCCCTACGAGCAGTACTTC; j_call: TRBJ2-7; clone_size: NA; v_call: TRBV5-1; d_call: TRBD1
cdr3_aa: CAWNIGRVTNTEAFF; cdr3_nt: TGTGCCTGGAACATTGGGCGGGTGACGAACACTGAAGCTTTCTTT; j_call: TRBJ1-1; clone_size: few; v_call: TRBV30; d_call: NA
cdr3_aa: CASSLLAGVTGNIQYF; cdr3_nt: TGCGCCAGCAGCTTATTAGCGGGAGTTACGGGGAACATTCAGTACTTC; j_call: TRBJ2-4; clone_size: NA; v_call: TRBV5-1; d_call: TRBD2
cdr3_aa: CASSSQIDTQYF; cdr3_nt: TGTGCCAGCAGTTCCCAGATAGATACGCAGTATTTT; j_call: TRBJ2-3; clone_size: NA; v_call: TRBV25-1; d_call: NA
cdr3_aa: CASSVGQSYNEQFF; cdr3_nt: TGTGCCAGCAGTGTAGGACAGTCCTACAATGAGCAGTTCTTC; j_call: TRBJ2-1; clone_size: NA; v_call: TRBV2; d_call: NA
cdr3_aa: CASRPGQENNEQFF; cdr3_nt: TGTGCCAGCAGGCCGGGACAGGAGAACAATGAGCAGTTCTTC; j_call: TRBJ2-1; clone_size: NA; v_call: TRBV28; d_call: TRBD1
cdr3_aa: CASSSYRGLYGYTF; cdr3_nt: TGTGCCAGCAGTTCCTACAGGGGGCTCTATGGCTACACCTTC; j_call: TRBJ1-2; clone_size: NA; v_call: TRBV27; d_call: TRBD1
cdr3_aa: CAWSLETGDRNF; cdr3_nt: TGTGCCTGGTCTTTAGAAACTGGGGACAGGAATTTT; j_call: TRBJ2-3; clone_size: NA; v_call: TRBV30; d_call: TRBD1
cdr3_aa: CASSFGENTEAFF; cdr3_nt: TGCGCCAGCAGCTTCGGGGAGAACACTGAAGCTTTCTTT; j_call: TRBJ1-1; clone_size: NA; v_call: TRBV5-1; d_call: NA
cdr3_aa: CARGEGGDRRFNQPQHF; cdr3_nt: TGCGCCAGGGGGGAGGGCGGAGACAGACGCTTCAATCAGCCCCAGCATTTT; j_call: TRBJ1-5; clone_size: NA; v_call: TRBV23-1; d_call: NA
cdr3_aa: CASSVLPNRVEAFF; cdr3_nt: TGTGCCAGCAGCGTACTGCCTAACCGGGTTGAAGCTTTCTTT; j_call: TRBJ1-1; clone_size: few; v_call: TRBV9; d_call: NA
cdr3_aa: CASSLQGRDYGYTF; cdr3_nt: TGCGCCAGCAGCTTGCAGGGGCGAGACTATGGCTACACCTTC; j_call: TRBJ1-2; clone_size: NA; v_call: TRBV5-1; d_call: NA
cdr3_aa: CASSLAGYKNIQYF; cdr3_nt: TGTGCCAGCAGCTTGGCCGGGTACAAAAACATTCAGTACTTC; j_call: TRBJ2-4; clone_size: NA; v_call: TRBV5-4; d_call: NA
cdr3_aa: CASSPSGGHYGYTF; cdr3_nt: TGTGCCAGCAGTCCCTCGGGGGGCCACTATGGCTACACCTTC; j_call: TRBJ1-2; clone_size: NA; v_call: TRBV27; d_call: NA
cdr3_aa: CASSSGAKGSPLHF; cdr3_nt: TGTGCCAGCAGTTCTGGGGCTAAGGGTTCACCCCTCCACTTT; j_call: TRBJ1-6; clone_size: NA; v_call: TRBV6-5; d_call: NA
cdr3_aa: CASSQGFTTYEQYF; cdr3_nt: TGTGCCAGCTCCCAGGGTTTTACGACCTACGAGCAGTACTTC; j_call: TRBJ2-7; clone_size: NA; v_call: TRBV18; d_call: NA
cdr3_aa: CASSYTPGSDYGYTF; cdr3_nt: TGTGCCAGCAGTTACACTCCCGGGTCCGACTATGGCTACACCTTC; j_call: TRBJ1-2; clone_size: NA; v_call: TRBV6-5; d_call: NA
cdr3_aa: CASGFDSGTEAFF; cdr3_nt: TGTGCTAGTGGTTTTGATTCCGGCACTGAAGCTTTCTTT; j_call: TRBJ1-1; clone_size: few; v_call: TRBV12-5; d_call: NA
cdr3_aa: CASTWDRDTEAFF; cdr3_nt: TGTGCCAGCACCTGGGACAGGGACACTGAAGCTTTCTTT; j_call: TRBJ1-1; clone_size: NA; v_call: TRBV5-6; d_call: TRBD1